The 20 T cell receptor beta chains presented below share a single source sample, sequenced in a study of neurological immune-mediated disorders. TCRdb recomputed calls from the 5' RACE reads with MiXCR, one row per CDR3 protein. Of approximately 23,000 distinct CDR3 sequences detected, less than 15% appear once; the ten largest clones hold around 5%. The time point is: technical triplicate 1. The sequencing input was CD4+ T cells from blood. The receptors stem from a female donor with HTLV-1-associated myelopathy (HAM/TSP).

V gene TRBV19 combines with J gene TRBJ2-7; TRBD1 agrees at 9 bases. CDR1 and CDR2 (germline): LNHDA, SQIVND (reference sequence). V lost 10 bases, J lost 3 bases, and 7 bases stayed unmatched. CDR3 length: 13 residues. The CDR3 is CATGGQGFYEQYF. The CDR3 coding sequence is TGTGCCACAGGGGGACAGGGATTCTACGAGCAGTACTTC.

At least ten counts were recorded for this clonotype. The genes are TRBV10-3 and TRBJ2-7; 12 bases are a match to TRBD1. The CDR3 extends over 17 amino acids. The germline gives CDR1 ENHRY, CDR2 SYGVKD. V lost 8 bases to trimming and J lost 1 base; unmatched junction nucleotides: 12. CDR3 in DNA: TGTGCCATCCAAAAGGGACAGGGGGCTGTTCGGTCCTACGAGCAGTACTTC. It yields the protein CAIQKGQGAVRSYEQYF.

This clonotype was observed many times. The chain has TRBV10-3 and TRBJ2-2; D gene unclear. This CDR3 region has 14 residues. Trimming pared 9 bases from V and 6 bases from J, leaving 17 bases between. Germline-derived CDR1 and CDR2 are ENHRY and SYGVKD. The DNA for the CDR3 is TGTGCCATGAGCACCGGAGCAGGCTCCGGGGAGCTGTTTTTT. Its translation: CAMSTGAGSGELFF.

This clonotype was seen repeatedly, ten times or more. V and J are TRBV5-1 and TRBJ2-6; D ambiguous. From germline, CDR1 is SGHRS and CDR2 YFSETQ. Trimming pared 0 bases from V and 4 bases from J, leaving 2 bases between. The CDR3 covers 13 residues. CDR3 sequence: CASSLEGANVLTF. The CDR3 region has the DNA TGCGCCAGCAGCTTGGAGGGGGCCAACGTCCTGACTTTC.

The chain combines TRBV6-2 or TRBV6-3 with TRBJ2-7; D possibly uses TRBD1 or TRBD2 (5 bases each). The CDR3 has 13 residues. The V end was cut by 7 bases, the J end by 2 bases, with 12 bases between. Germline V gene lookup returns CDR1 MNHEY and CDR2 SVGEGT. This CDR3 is CASTRDRTYEQYF. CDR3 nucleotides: TGTGCCAGCACACGGGACCGGACCTACGAGCAGTACTTC.

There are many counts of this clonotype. The CDR3 loop reads CASSLGFEDRGGYTEAFF. CDR3 sequence (DNA): TGTGCCAGCAGTTTAGGGTTCGAGGACAGGGGCGGGTACACTGAAGCTTTCTTT. The chain carries TRBV12-3 or TRBV12-4 and TRBJ1-1; 9 nucleotides align to TRBD1. This CDR3 region has 18 residues. V lost 1 base and J lost 3; bases outside the gene matches: 12.

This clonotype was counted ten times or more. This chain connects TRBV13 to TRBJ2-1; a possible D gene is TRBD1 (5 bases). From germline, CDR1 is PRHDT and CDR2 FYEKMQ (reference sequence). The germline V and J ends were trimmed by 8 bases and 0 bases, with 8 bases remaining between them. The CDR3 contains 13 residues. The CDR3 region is CASHRSSYNEQFF. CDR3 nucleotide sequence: TGTGCCAGCCACAGGAGCTCCTACAATGAGCAGTTCTTC.

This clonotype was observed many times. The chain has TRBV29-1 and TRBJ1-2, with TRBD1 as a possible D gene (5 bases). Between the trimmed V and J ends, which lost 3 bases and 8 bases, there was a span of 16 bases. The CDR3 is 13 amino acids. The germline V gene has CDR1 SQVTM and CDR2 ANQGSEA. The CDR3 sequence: CSVDVSRGRGYTF. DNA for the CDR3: TGCAGCGTTGACGTTTCTCGGGGACGCGGCTACACCTTC.

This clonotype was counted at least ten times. The CDR3 sequence is CASSLVGRSDSPLHF. The CDR3 DNA reads TGTGCCAGCAGCTTGGTCGGACGGTCGGATTCACCCCTCCACTTT. The chain combines TRBV5-6 with TRBJ1-6; D remains unclear. The CDR3 consists of 15 residues. With 0 bases removed from V and 8 bases from J, the gap between germline ends came to 12 bases. The V gene's germline CDR1 is SGHDT and CDR2 YYEEEE.

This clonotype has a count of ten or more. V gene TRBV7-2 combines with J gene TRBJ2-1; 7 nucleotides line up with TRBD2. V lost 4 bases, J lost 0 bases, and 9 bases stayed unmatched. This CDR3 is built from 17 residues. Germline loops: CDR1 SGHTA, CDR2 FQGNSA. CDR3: CASSYVRGSGSYNEQFF. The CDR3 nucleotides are TGTGCCAGCAGCTATGTCCGCGGGAGCGGCTCCTACAATGAGCAGTTCTTC.

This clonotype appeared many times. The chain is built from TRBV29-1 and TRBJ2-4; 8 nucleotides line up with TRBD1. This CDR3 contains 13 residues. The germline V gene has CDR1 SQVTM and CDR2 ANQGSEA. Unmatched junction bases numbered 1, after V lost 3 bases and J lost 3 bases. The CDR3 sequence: CSVDDRGKNIQYF. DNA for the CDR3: TGCAGCGTTGATGACAGGGGCAAAAACATTCAGTACTTC.

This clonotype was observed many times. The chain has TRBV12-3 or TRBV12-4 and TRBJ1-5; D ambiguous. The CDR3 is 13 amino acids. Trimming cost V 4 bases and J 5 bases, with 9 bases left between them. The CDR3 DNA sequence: TGTGCCAGCAGTTCAGGCGTGGATCAGCCCCAGCATTTT. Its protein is CASSSGVDQPQHF.

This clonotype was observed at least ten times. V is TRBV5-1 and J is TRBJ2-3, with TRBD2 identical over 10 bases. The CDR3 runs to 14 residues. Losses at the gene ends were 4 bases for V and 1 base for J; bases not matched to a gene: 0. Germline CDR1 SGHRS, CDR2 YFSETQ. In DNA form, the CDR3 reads TGCGCCAGCAGCGGGACTAGCGGCACAGATACGCAGTATTTT. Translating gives CASSGTSGTDTQYF.

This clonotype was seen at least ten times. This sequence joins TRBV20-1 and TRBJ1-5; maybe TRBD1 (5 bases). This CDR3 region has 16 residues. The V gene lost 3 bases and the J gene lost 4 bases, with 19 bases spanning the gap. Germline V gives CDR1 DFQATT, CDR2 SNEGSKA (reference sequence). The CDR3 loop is CSASSPHGDVNQPQHF. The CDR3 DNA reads TGCAGTGCTAGTTCCCCGCACGGGGACGTAAATCAGCCCCAGCATTTT.

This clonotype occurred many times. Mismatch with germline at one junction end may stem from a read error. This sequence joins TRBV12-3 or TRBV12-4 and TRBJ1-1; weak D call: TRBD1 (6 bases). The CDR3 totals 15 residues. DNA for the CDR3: TGTGCCAGCAGTTTTGGGGGCAGTCTAAACACTGAAGTTTTCTTT. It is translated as CASSFGGSLNTEVFF.

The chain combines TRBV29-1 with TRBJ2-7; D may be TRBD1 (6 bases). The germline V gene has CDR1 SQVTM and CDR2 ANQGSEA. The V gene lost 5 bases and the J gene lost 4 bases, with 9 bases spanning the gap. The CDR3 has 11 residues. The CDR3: CSVQQGYEQYV. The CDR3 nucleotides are TGCAGCGTTCAGCAGGGGTACGAGCAGTACGTC.

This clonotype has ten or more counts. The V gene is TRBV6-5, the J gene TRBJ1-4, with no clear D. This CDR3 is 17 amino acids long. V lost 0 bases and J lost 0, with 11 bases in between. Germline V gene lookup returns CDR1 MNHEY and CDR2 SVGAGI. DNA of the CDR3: TGTGCCAGCAGTTACTCGATCATAAGGACAACTAATGAAAAACTGTTTTTT. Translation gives CASSYSIIRTTNEKLFF.

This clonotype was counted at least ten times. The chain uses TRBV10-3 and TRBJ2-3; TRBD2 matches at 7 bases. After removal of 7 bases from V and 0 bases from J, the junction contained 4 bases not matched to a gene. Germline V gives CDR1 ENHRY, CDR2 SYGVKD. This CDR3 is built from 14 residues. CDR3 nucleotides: TGTGCCATCAAGGGCGGGGGAAGCACAGATACGCAGTATTTT. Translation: CAIKGGGSTDTQYF.

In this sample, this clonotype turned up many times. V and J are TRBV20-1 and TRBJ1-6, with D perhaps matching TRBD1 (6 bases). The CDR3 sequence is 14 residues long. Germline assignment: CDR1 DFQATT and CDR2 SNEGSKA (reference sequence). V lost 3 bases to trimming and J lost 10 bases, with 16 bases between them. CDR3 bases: TGCAGTGCTAGGAGACAGGTTGCCGGCTCACCCCTCCACTTT. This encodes CSARRQVAGSPLHF.

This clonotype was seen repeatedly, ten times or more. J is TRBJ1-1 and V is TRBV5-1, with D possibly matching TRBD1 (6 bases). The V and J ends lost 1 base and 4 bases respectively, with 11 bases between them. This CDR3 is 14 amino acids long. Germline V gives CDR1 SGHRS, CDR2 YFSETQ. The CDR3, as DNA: TGCGCCAGCAGCTTGCAGGGGCAAGGCACTGAAGCTTTCTTT. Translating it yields CASSLQGQGTEAFF.